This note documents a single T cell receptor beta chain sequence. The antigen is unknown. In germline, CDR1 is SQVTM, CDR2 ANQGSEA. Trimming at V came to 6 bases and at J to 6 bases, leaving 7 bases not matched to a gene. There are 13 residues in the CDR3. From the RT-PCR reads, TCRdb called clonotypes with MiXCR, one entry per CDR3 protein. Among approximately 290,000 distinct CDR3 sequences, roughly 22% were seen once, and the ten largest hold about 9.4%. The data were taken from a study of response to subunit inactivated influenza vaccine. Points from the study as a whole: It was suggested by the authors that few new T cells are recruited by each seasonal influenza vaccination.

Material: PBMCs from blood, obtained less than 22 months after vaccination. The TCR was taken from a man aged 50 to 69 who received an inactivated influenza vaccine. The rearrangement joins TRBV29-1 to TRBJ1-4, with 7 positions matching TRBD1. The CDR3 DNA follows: TGCAGCGTATGGACAGGATCGGATGAAAAACTGTTTTTT. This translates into CSVWTGSDEKLFF.